This T cell receptor beta chain was documented in a study of vaccination effects on CD4 cells after COVID-19 (dated by TCRdb to 2022 to 2024). Notes on the research overall: To identify antigen-specific CD4+ T cell clonotypes by their expansion, the ViraFEST assay first stimulated PBMC with viral peptide pools and then applied TCR sequencing. About 2 million PBMC per well were cultured in IMDM with about 5.1% human AB serum, roughly 11 IU/ml IL-2 and gentamicin, plus 10 ug/ml peptides. In both COVID-19 convalescent patients and infection-naive vaccine recipients, the study compared SARS-CoV-2 spike-specific CD4+ TCR repertoires from before mRNA vaccination with those from after it. Altogether, some ten COVID-19 convalescent patients and several SARS-CoV-2-naive healthy vaccine recipients made up the full study. Post-vaccine samples across the study were collected a median of 72 days after the second dose, with a range of 14 to 241. In the study, cultures from other donors were sequenced using the Oncomine TCR Beta short-read assay on an Illumina iSeq 100.

As to this clone: What antigen it recognizes has not been identified. The sample holds no much larger clone one base away, and base qualities are not on file.

After approximately 11 days of culture, CD4+ T cells were isolated with the EasySep CD4+ T cell isolation kit. Each participant received two doses of an mRNA SARS-CoV-2 vaccine, either BNT162b2 or mRNA-1273. None of the healthy vaccine recipients had a prior SARS-CoV-2 infection, which was confirmed by nucleocapsid antibody tests that came back negative both before and after vaccination. Half of the culture medium was replaced with fresh IL-2-containing medium on days 3 and 7. Unless otherwise noted, each peptide stimulation condition was cultured in triplicate wells. Using Ficoll-Paque Plus gradient centrifugation, PBMC were separated from whole blood and then either used fresh or cryopreserved at -140C. Genomic DNA was extracted from cultured CD4+ T cells with the QIAamp micro DNA kit. Receptor amplification or capture employed the immunoSEQ multiplex PCR assay. TCR beta CDR3 sequencing was performed on DNA from the cultured, isolated CD4+ T cells. The authors' pipeline ran thus. Non-productive TCR sequences were removed, reads were trimmed to the CDR3 region, and CDR3s of at least 7 amino acids were retained. The MANAFEST web app was used to pick out antigen-specific clonotypes by comparing their expansion in peptide wells with that in reference cultures. To count as positive, a clone had to show expansion at FDR<0.05 compared with the reference and with all other wells, an odds ratio above 5, and a frequency above 0.1% in two replicate wells. Cross-reactive clonotypes were defined as significantly expanded in SARS-CoV-2 spike wells and in at least one common cold coronavirus spike condition. CDR3 similarity was assessed by Levenshtein distance using the stringdist R package, and unrooted trees were constructed with ape in R 3.6.1. In TCRdb, the immuneACCESS table is reduced to in-frame sequences with V and J assigned. These tables do not hold every clone; where another copy was compared, an unresolved V gene accounts for under half, and the others remain unexplained. V and J calls and clone size are as listed in that table; D and trimming were resolved from the DNA. The sample has tens of thousands of clones on record, roughly 73% of them singletons. The biggest ten clones account for roughly 2% of the sample.

Broader findings and caveats from the paper: Among healthy vaccine recipients, nearly all vaccine-induced clones were SARS-CoV-2 mono-reactive, and just 1 of 255 was cross-reactive with common cold coronaviruses. Both infection-induced and vaccine-induced clones contracted markedly at late post-vaccination timepoints, which is consistent with waning T cell responses. The study was limited by a small number of convalescent patients and lacked early post-infection timepoints.

Looking up the germline V gene (reference sequence) yields CDR1 LGHDT and CDR2 YNNKEL. The CDR3 holds 13 amino acids from the cysteine to the phenylalanine. Only CDR3 DNA remains: 39 bases, in frame from the first base. The junction shows trimming of 4 bases on V and 7 bases on J, plus 10 bases between the germline ends. The sequences come from CD4+ T cells from PBMCs cultured without peptide, collected after COVID-19 vaccination. Recombination connected TRBV3-1 (or the pseudogene TRBV3-2) to TRBJ1-4, with an unclear D gene assignment. The TCR was taken from a human donor who received a COVID-19 vaccine. The DNA sequence is as follows: TGTGCCAGCAGCCCTATCACGGGTGAAAAACTGTTTTTT. Its amino acids are CASSPITGEKLFF.